A selection of T cell receptor beta chains follows, all from one sample in a study of blood T cells in healthy people across ages. One entry per CDR3 protein, called by TCRdb with MiXCR from the 5' RACE reads. The sample contains 730,000 or so distinct CDR3 sequences, around 40% of which appear only once. The specimen sequenced was blood. All receptors come from a woman aged 55-69 years in good health. CDR3s include the opening cysteine and the closing phenylalanine or tryptophan. D genes are given only for firm matches. Size values are once, few and many counts, or a class for expanded clones, and some rows have none.

v_gene,abundance,d_gene,len,j_gene,CDR3aa,CDR3nt
TRBV10-3,few,TRBD2,14,TRBJ2-7,CAISGAGAPYEQYF,TGTGCCATCAGTGGGGCGGGAGCCCCCTACGAGCAGTACTTC
TRBV7-9,.,TRBD2,15,TRBJ2-5,CASSLRRAGVETQYF,TGTGCCAGCAGCTTGAGGCGCGCGGGAGTTGAGACCCAGTACTTC
TRBV5-1,.,.,15,TRBJ1-6,CASSLEGSDNSPLHF,TGCGCCAGCAGCTTGGAAGGGTCGGATAATTCACCCCTCCACTTT
TRBV29-1,.,.,16,TRBJ2-1,CSVHSPPRPDYNERFF,TGCAGCGTTCACTCCCCTCCCCGACCGGACTACAACGAGCGGTTCTTC
TRBV28,.,.,16,TRBJ2-7,CASSLIGDLRTYEQYF,TGTGCCAGCAGTCTCATCGGGGACTTACGAACCTACGAGCAGTACTTC
TRBV7-2,many,TRBD2,13,TRBJ2-7,CASSNSGGYEQYF,TGTGCCAGCAGCAATAGCGGGGGCTACGAGCAGTACTTC
TRBV29-1,.,.,13,TRBJ2-7,CSVGAQGLHEQYF,TGCAGCGTTGGCGCTCAGGGTTTACACGAGCAGTACTTC
TRBV2,.,.,14,TRBJ1-5,CASSSQDSNQPQHF,TGTGCCAGCAGCTCTCAGGATAGCAATCAGCCCCAGCATTTT
TRBV20-1,many,TRBD1,16,TRBJ1-4,CSARGSGGPANEKLFF,TGCAGTGCTAGAGGATCAGGGGGGCCGGCTAATGAAAAACTGTTTTTT
TRBV6-4,.,.,12,TRBJ2-1,CASSMEGGEQFF,TGTGCCAGCTCCATGGAGGGTGGTGAGCAGTTCTTC
TRBV18,.,.,14,TRBJ2-7,CASSPADSYYEQYF,TGTGCCAGCTCACCTGCGGACAGCTACTACGAGCAGTACTTC
TRBV5-1,.,.,14,TRBJ1-5,CASSLDGRNQPQHF,TGCGCCAGCAGCTTGGACGGGCGCAATCAGCCCCAGCATTTT
TRBV6-2/TRBV6-3,.,.,14,TRBJ1-1,CASSQPGEWSEAFF,TGTGCCAGCAGCCAACCGGGGGAATGGTCTGAAGCTTTCTTT
TRBV6-6,.,TRBD1,12,TRBJ2-5,CASSRGPETRYF,TGTGCCAGCTCGAGGGGGCCAGAGACCCGGTACTTC
TRBV27,.,TRBD1,13,TRBJ1-2,CASSQTGAGGYTF,TGTGCCAGCAGTCAGACAGGGGCGGGGGGCTACACCTTC
TRBV20-1,many,.,12,TRBJ1-2,CSAVRTNYGYTF,TGCAGTGCCGTCAGGACTAACTATGGCTACACCTTC
TRBV3-1,.,TRBD1,15,TRBJ2-1,CASSQGDRTYNEQFF,TGTGCCAGCAGCCAAGGGGACAGGACCTACAATGAGCAGTTCTTC
TRBV7-2,few,.,14,TRBJ1-1,CASSLVSPSEEAFF,TGTGCCAGCAGCTTGGTCTCCCCGAGCGAGGAAGCTTTCTTT
TRBV9,.,.,15,TRBJ2-7,CASSVDPGGVYEQYF,TGTGCCAGCAGCGTTGATCCAGGGGGGGTTTACGAGCAGTACTTC
TRBV11-2,few,.,15,TRBJ2-1,CASRAYRVGENEQFF,TGTGCCAGCAGAGCTTATAGGGTGGGGGAGAATGAGCAGTTCTTC
TRBV6-5,.,.,15,TRBJ2-3,CASSPRVPYTDTQYF,TGTGCCAGCAGCCCCCGGGTCCCTTACACAGATACGCAGTATTTT
TRBV7-9,.,.,14,TRBJ2-2,CASSSPGVTGELFF,TGTGCCAGCAGCTCCCCTGGGGTCACCGGGGAGCTGTTTTTT
TRBV5-1,few,TRBD2,16,TRBJ2-7,CASSLDASGNSYEQYF,TGCGCCAGCAGCTTGGATGCTAGCGGTAACTCCTACGAGCAGTACTTC
TRBV25-1,few,TRBD1,14,TRBJ2-7,CASSEYRGRNEQYF,TGTGCCAGCAGTGAGTACAGGGGGAGGAACGAGCAGTACTTC
TRBV18,.,.,14,TRBJ2-7,CASHTGLEGGEQYF,TGTGCCAGCCACACAGGGTTGGAAGGTGGCGAGCAGTACTTC
TRBV6-1,few,.,17,TRBJ2-3,CASSEVGRGEGTDTQYF,TGTGCCAGCAGTGAAGTGGGGCGGGGAGAAGGCACAGATACGCAGTATTTT
TRBV20-1,few,TRBD1,15,TRBJ1-2,CSARATGTSYYGYTF,TGCAGTGCTAGAGCGACAGGGACCAGCTACTATGGCTACACCTTC
TRBV29-1,many,.,14,TRBJ2-1,CSVDGQGEGDEQFF,TGCAGCGTTGATGGGCAGGGTGAGGGCGATGAGCAGTTCTTC
TRBV5-1,few,TRBD1,14,TRBJ2-7,CASSNRDRAYEQYF,TGCGCCAGCAGCAACCGGGACAGGGCCTACGAGCAGTACTTC
TRBV20-1,.,.,14,TRBJ1-1,CSARDRKWNTEAFF,TGCAGTGCTAGAGATAGGAAATGGAACACTGAAGCTTTCTTT
TRBV4-2,once,.,14,TRBJ2-3,CASSQEQDTDTRYF,TGTGCCAGCAGCCAAGAACAGGATACAGATACGCGGTATTTT
TRBV20-1,.,TRBD1,15,TRBJ2-5,CSASLDRGLLETQYF,TGCAGTGCTAGTCTCGACAGGGGGCTTTTGGAGACCCAGTACTTC
TRBV29-1,.,TRBD1,12,TRBJ1-1,CSVAGGNTEAFF,TGCAGCGTTGCAGGGGGTAACACTGAAGCTTTCTTT
TRBV6-2/TRBV6-3,.,.,11,TRBJ2-7,CASSSRREQYF,TGTGCCAGCAGTTCCAGACGCGAGCAGTACTTC
TRBV7-9,few,TRBD1,13,TRBJ2-7,CASLGGPYNEQYF,TGTGCCAGTTTAGGGGGCCCCTACAACGAGCAGTACTTC
TRBV7-2,.,TRBD2,14,TRBJ2-5,CASSYRTSGGEQYF,TGTGCCAGCAGCTACAGGACAAGTGGGGGGGAGCAGTACTTC
TRBV12-3/TRBV12-4,.,TRBD1,16,TRBJ1-3,CASSQPRGLSGNTIYF,TGTGCCAGCAGTCAACCCAGGGGGCTGTCTGGAAACACCATATATTTT
TRBV9,.,.,14,TRBJ2-2,CASKQAQNTGELFF,TGTGCCAGCAAGCAGGCACAAAACACCGGGGAGCTGTTTTTT
TRBV3-1,once,.,14,TRBJ1-1,CASSQDLGSTEAFF,TGTGCCAGCAGCCAAGATCTGGGAAGTACTGAAGCTTTCTTT
TRBV5-1,.,TRBD2,17,TRBJ2-3,CASSLIGTSGITDTQYF,TGCGCCAGCAGCTTGATTGGGACTAGCGGGATAACAGATACGCAGTATTTT
TRBV14,few,.,16,TRBJ2-5,CASSPWRGGRQETQYF,TGTGCCAGCAGCCCCTGGCGGGGAGGTAGACAAGAGACCCAGTACTTC
TRBV6-1,.,TRBD2,16,TRBJ2-3,CASSVLAGALTDTQYF,TGTGCCAGCAGTGTCCTAGCGGGGGCCTTAACAGATACGCAGTATTTT
TRBV20-1,few,TRBD2,17,TRBJ2-4,CSAPASGRTLTKNIQYF,TGCAGTGCCCCCGCTAGCGGGAGGACCCTTACCAAAAACATTCAGTACTTC
TRBV7-9,.,.,12,TRBJ1-2,CASSPPRGHITF,TGTGCCAGCAGCCCCCCCAGGGGCCACATCACCTTC
TRBV20-1,.,TRBD1,15,TRBJ1-6,CSARTGGLNNSPLHF,TGCAGTGCTAGAACAGGGGGCTTAAATAATTCACCCCTCCACTTT
TRBV10-3,.,.,14,TRBJ2-2,CASRPSANTGELFF,TGTGCCTCAAGGCCTAGCGCGAACACCGGGGAGCTGTTTTTT
TRBV12-3/TRBV12-4,.,.,16,TRBJ2-5,CASSLPVGRGEETQYF,TGTGCCAGCAGTTTGCCAGTCGGCAGGGGGGAAGAGACCCAGTACTTC
TRBV2,few,.,16,TRBJ2-1,CASSELRRSSYNEQFF,TGTGCCAGCAGTGAACTCCGCCGGAGCTCCTACAATGAGCAGTTCTTC
TRBV7-3,.,.,17,TRBJ2-2,CASSLNRALSNTGELFF,TGTGCCAGCAGCTTAAATAGAGCACTATCGAACACCGGGGAGCTGTTTTTT
TRBV12-3/TRBV12-4,.,TRBD1,14,TRBJ1-5,CASTLGDRRQPQHF,TGTGCCAGCACCCTGGGGGACAGGCGGCAGCCCCAGCATTTT
TRBV9,.,TRBD1,18,TRBJ1-1,CASSVDPGQVWADTEAFF,TGTGCCAGCAGCGTAGATCCCGGACAGGTGTGGGCGGACACTGAAGCTTTCTTT